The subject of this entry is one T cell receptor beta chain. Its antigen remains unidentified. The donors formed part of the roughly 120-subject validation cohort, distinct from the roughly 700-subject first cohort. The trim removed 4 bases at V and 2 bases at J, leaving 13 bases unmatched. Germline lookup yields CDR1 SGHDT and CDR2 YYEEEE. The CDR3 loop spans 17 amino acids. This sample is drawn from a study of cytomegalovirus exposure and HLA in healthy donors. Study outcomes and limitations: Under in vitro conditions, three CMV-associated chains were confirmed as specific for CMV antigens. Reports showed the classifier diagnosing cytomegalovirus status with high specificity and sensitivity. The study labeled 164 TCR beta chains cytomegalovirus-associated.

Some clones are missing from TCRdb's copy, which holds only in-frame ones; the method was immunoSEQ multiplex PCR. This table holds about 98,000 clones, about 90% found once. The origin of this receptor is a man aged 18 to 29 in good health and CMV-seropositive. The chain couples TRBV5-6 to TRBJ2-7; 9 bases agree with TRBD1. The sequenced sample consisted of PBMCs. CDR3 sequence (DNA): TGTGCCAGCAGCCTACCCACCGGGACAGGGCTTACCTACGAGCAGTACTTC. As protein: CASSLPTGTGLTYEQYF. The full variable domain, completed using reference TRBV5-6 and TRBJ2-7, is DAGVTQSPTHLIKTRGQQVTLRCSPKSGHDTVSWYQQALGQGPQFIFQYYEEEERQRGNFPDRFSGHQFPNYSSELNVNALLLGDSALYLCASSLPTGTGLTYEQYFGPGTRLTVT.